Detailed here is one T cell receptor (beta chain). Its antigen is undetermined. Clones were read by immunoSEQ multiplex PCR, and TCRdb kept only the in-frame ones, dropping some. In the table there are some 2.1 million clones, around 93% of which are singletons. The germline CDR1 and CDR2 sequences are LNHNV and YYDKDF (reference sequence). The CDR3 totals 18 residues. V gave up 2 bases and J gave up 3 bases; unmatched junction bases: 13. This sample is part of a study of shared clonotypes between healthy human individuals. Notes on the study in general: Investigators collected only blood, and repertoires in tissues likely differ. Estimated richness was generally greater in naive than memory subsets.

CD45RO-negative cells were positively selected for CCR7, leaving out terminally differentiated effector memory CD45RA+ cells. The sequenced sample was naive CD8+ T cells from PBMCs. V is TRBV15 and J is TRBJ1-2; TRBD1 aligns across 9 bases. The sequence was obtained from a man between 18 and 35 years old in good health. Some clones in this sample may be carry-over from other donors' samples. The CDR3 loop reads CATSRSGTGFMGDYGYTF. The CDR3 nucleotides read TGTGCCACCAGCAGATCCGGGACAGGGTTCATGGGGGACTATGGCTACACCTTC.